These 8 T cell receptor beta chains were sequenced from one sample in a study of blood T cell repertoires in COVID-19. Sequenced by immunoSEQ multiplex PCR; TCRdb stores in-frame clones only, minus some. The sample consists of a few hundred thousand clones, about 89% of them appearing once. The sample taken for sequencing was PBMCs or T cells enriched from blood (not recorded which). The receptors were gathered from a human donor in a cohort exposed to, infected with or recovered from COVID-19 (not recorded which). The donor label of this sample is uncertain.

As for this clone: This CDR3 is also generated by other DNA sequences in the sample. The V gene is TRBV6-1, the J gene TRBJ1-2, with D unresolved. V was pared by 2 bases and J by 3 bases, with 4 bases between. The CDR3 is 12 amino acids. Looked up from germline, CDR1 is MNHNS and CDR2 is SASEGT. Written as DNA, the CDR3 is TGTGCCAGCAGTGAATCGGACTATGGCTACACCTTC. This codes for CASSESDYGYTF.

The chain uses TRBV4-1 and TRBJ1-3; no reliable D call. With 4 bases removed from V and 11 bases from J, the gap between germline ends came to 15 bases. Germline CDR1 MGHRA, CDR2 YSYEKL. The CDR3 is made up of 13 amino acids. The CDR3 spells CASSPYPGVAIYF. In DNA, the CDR3 is TGCGCCAGCAGCCCGTACCCCGGGGTGGCCATATATTTT.

This CDR3 is CASSGTGREAFF. As DNA, the CDR3 is TGTGCCAGCAGTGGGACAGGTAGGGAAGCTTTCTTT. This chain joins TRBV28 and TRBJ1-1; TRBD1 matches 8 bases. From germline, CDR1 is MDHEN and CDR2 SYDVKM. V shed 5 bases and J 8 bases; nucleotides not matched to a gene: 4. The CDR3 length is 12 residues.

The DNA for the CDR3 is TGTGCCAGCAGCCCAGACGGCAGGGGCGGAACTGAAGCTTTCTTT. Encoded protein: CASSPDGRGGTEAFF. The V gene is TRBV7-2, the J gene TRBJ1-1, with D possibly TRBD1 on 6 matching bases. V lost 5 bases to trimming and J lost 5 bases, with 18 bases between them. Germline loops: CDR1 SGHTA, CDR2 FQGNSA. The CDR3 extends over 15 amino acids.

The V and J genes are TRBV4-1 and TRBJ2-1; a weak D match, TRBD2 (6 bases). The V and J ends lost 3 bases and 4 bases respectively, with 25 bases between them. The germline V gene encodes CDR1 MGHRA and CDR2 YSYEKL. The CDR3 consists of 19 residues. CDR3 protein: CASSHRLAPPFLDYNEQFF. CDR3 sequence (DNA): TGCGCCAGCAGCCATCGGCTAGCGCCCCCCTTCCTGGATTACAATGAGCAGTTCTTC.

The rearrangement uses TRBV18 and TRBJ2-7; 7 nucleotides match TRBD1. Germline V gene data show CDR1 as KGHSH and CDR2 as LQKENI. V lost 3 bases and J lost 4; bases outside the gene matches: 12. The CDR3 totals 16 residues. CDR3 sequence (DNA): TGTGCCAGCTCACCCCGGGACAGCGAACAACCTTACGAGCAGTACTTC. As protein: CASSPRDSEQPYEQYF. Using reference TRBV18 and TRBJ2-7 for the parts outside the CDR3, the full variable domain is NAGVMQNPRHLVRRRGQEARLRCSPMKGHSHVYWYRQLPEEGLKFMVYLQKENIIDESGMPKERFSAEFPKEGPSILRIQQVVRGDSAAYFCASSPRDSEQPYEQYFGPGTRLTVT.

V gene TRBV5-5 combines with J gene TRBJ1-1; tentatively, D is TRBD1 (5 bases). The length of the CDR3 is 11 residues. The V gene lost 4 bases and the J gene lost 5 bases, with 6 bases spanning the gap. Germline-derived CDR1 and CDR2 are SGHKS and YYEKEE (reference sequence). CDR3 in DNA: TGTGCCAGCAGCAGACAGACTGAAGCTTTCTTT. The encoded protein is CASSRQTEAFF.

The chain couples TRBV24-1 to TRBJ1-2, with a weak D call TRBD1 (5 bases). The V and J ends lost 4 bases and 3 bases respectively, with 8 bases between them. Germline V gene lookup returns CDR1 KGHDR and CDR2 SFDVKD. The CDR3 runs 13 residues. This chain's CDR3 is CATSEQAHYGYTF. For the CDR3, the DNA is TGTGCCACCAGTGAACAGGCCCACTATGGCTACACCTTC.